This T cell receptor beta chain emerged from a study of blood T cell repertoires in COVID-19. About the study: COVID-19 samples from acute and convalescent phases originated in the United States, Italy and Spain. PBMCs, B-cell-depleted T cells, or T cells were the source of the cDNA or gDNA that made up the material.

Followed over time, Seattle patients had been enrolled while infection was active. The CDR3 has 15 residues. CDR1 MDHEN and CDR2 SYDVKM come from the germline V gene. V lost 5 bases to trimming and J lost 5 bases; unmatched junction nucleotides: 11. Original data processing: The assay estimated nucleated cells by amplifying reference gene primers. TCRdb's table, derived via immunoSEQ multiplex PCR, lists solely in-frame clones and lacks some. V, J and clone size reflect that table, while D and trimming were determined from the DNA. The profile shows under 200,000 clones, 80% to 85% of them singletons.

The chain carries TRBV28 and TRBJ2-5, with 7 bases fitting TRBD2. Sequencing was carried out using peripheral blood. This sequence originates from a woman in her 70s with COVID-19, enrolled during active disease. CDR3: CASSPPGGKGETQYF. The CDR3 DNA sequence: TGTGCCAGCAGTCCCCCGGGGGGAAAGGGTGAGACCCAGTACTTC.